This TCR beta chain is from a study of shared clonotypes between healthy human individuals (dated by TCRdb to the early 2020s). About the investigation overall: The cohort included three men and two women between 18 and 49 years of age. For each donor, CD4 naive and CD4 memory were each run on three plates, CD8 naive on two plates, and CD8 memory on one plate. To estimate repertoire size and how much clonotype sharing occurs between individuals, the study deeply sequenced the blood TCR repertoires of about five healthy adults. Different laboratories and diverse techniques were used to prepare libraries and sequence TCR repertoires, to increase sequencing depth and limit assay-specific biases. Leukapheresis yielded between about 0.85 and 9 billion PBMCs per donor.

Using the deep immunoSEQ assay, TCR CDR3 regions were amplified from genomic DNA by multiplex PCR. Genomic DNA extracted from each cell subset was distributed evenly over all wells of several immunoSEQ 96-well plates, and each plate served as one replicate. For sorted subsets, around 0.2 ug genomic DNA, equal to tens of thousands of T cell genomes, was loaded into each replicate PCR. Purified libraries were quantified with a Qubit 3.0 fluorometer, sized on a Bioanalyzer 2100, and re-quantified with the KAPA Library Quantification kit. A separate single-read 150-cycle Illumina NextSeq 550 flow cell was used to sequence each immunoSEQ 96-well plate. From the authors' description of their analysis: Because the immunoSEQ output included only junctional sequences and no quality scores, the filtering could not be the same as the filtering used for full-length reads. To assign V/J genes and CDR3, sequences were annotated against IMGT germline references using PyIR, a Python wrapper for IgBLAST v1.9. Reads with weak V/J assignments (E-value above 1e-6), missing CDR3, stop codons, out-of-frame junctions, or ambiguous translated residues were removed. V3J clonotypes were defined as sequences sharing an identical inferred V gene, J gene, and CDR3 amino acid sequence. Percentage overlap between repertoires was calculated by dividing the number of shared unique clonotypes by the size of the smaller repertoire. Three approaches were used to assess repertoire richness: RTK rarefaction, the Chao1 estimator, and Recon v2.1 estimates of unobserved clonotypes. For all TCRbeta clonotypes obtained by the gDNA method from a few donors, generation probabilities were computed with OLGA. TCRdb retrieved this table from immuneACCESS and kept in-frame rearrangements only. Not all clones are present; in checked studies, unresolved V genes account for under half, and no reason is known for the remainder. The DNA gave D and trimming, while V, J and clone size come from that table. The sample includes 330,000 or so clones, with roughly 70% observed a single time. 10% of the sample rests with the top ten.

On this clone: Its recognized antigen is unknown. Per-base qualities were not stored, and no clone one base away is much larger.

Taken from cysteine to phenylalanine, the CDR3 has 16 residues. CDR3 DNA is the only sequence kept; it has 48 bases, read in frame from the first base. CDR1 is given as SGHKS and CDR2 as YYEKEE, both from the germline V gene (reference sequence). V was cut back by 6 bases and J by 1 base, leaving a gap of 14 bases between them. What the research found in general, with its limitations: Higher generation probabilities were observed for clonotypes shared by all four sorted-subset donors than for non-shared clonotypes. Because the study included a small number of donors, the genetic and exposure-history diversity represented was limited. Sampling was restricted to blood, and TCR repertoires in tissue are likely to differ from TCR repertoires in blood. Around 5.4% of naive CD4, 3.5% of naive CD8, roughly 2.4% of memory CD4, and about 0.4% of memory CD8 clonotypes were shared across a handful of donors. Pairwise subsampling led to the expectation that sequencing depth would affect the degree of clonotype sharing among donors. Estimated clonotype richness was generally larger for naive than for memory subsets. Incomplete sequencing was indicated by rarefaction of sorted-subset datasets, despite the large sequencing depth.

The donors were healthy, HIV-negative adults with no recently reported acute infections or vaccinations. Only Caucasian adults living in Nashville, Tennessee, USA were represented among the donors. CD4+ T cells were enriched by magnetic negative selection; naive cells were then positively selected on CD45RA, and the negative fraction formed the memory subset. Blood was collected by leukapheresis, and PBMCs were isolated by Ficoll-Histopaque density gradient centrifugation and then cryopreserved in liquid nitrogen vapor phase. Analytical flow cytometry was used to check the purity and quantity of every magnetically sorted T cell population. Each sorted fraction had its genomic DNA isolated and then quantified by UV absorbance on a Nanodrop 2000c.

Input material: memory CD4+ T cells sorted from blood. Reading the label with the study, this specimen's cell subset or site is: CD45RA-negative fraction. The receptor chain draws on TRBV5-5 and TRBJ2-6; 5 matching bases give a weak D call of TRBD2. This receptor was taken from a young man in good health. The DNA sequence reads TGTGCCAGCAACGATCCCGGGGAGTCTGGGGCCAACGTCCTGACTTTC. Its amino acids are CASNDPGESGANVLTF.